This T cell receptor (beta chain) was recovered during a study of cytomegalovirus exposure and HLA in healthy donors. PCR was performed using 60 Vbeta and 13 Jbeta primers. Sequencing was performed with immunoSEQ multiplex PCR; in TCRdb, only in-frame clones are kept and a portion is missing. The profile shows 120,000 or so clones, 80% of them singletons. Germline trimming cut 4 bases from V and 3 bases from J; bases unmatched to any gene: 8. The V gene's germline CDR1 is SNHLY and CDR2 FYNNEI. This CDR3 is built from 15 residues. The sample consisted of PBMCs. The chain couples TRBV2 to TRBJ2-7; 8 positions agree with TRBD2. The TCR comes from a female donor in good health and CMV-seronegative. The CDR3 here is CASSGSREVGYEQYF. CDR3 coding DNA: TGTGCCAGCAGTGGATCGCGGGAGGTGGGCTACGAGCAGTACTTC.